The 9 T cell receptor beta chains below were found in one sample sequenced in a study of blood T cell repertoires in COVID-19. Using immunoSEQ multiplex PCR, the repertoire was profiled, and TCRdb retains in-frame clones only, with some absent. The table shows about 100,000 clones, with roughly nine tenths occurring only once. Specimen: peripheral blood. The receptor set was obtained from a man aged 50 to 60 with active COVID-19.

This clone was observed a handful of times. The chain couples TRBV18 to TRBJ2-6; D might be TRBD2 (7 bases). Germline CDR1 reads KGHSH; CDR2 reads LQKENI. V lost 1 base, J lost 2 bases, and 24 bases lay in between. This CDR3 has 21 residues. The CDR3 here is CASSPLNPRGGGTTGANVLTF. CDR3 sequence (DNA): TGTGCCAGCTCACCACTCAATCCAAGGGGAGGGGGAACGACTGGGGCCAACGTCCTGACTTTC.

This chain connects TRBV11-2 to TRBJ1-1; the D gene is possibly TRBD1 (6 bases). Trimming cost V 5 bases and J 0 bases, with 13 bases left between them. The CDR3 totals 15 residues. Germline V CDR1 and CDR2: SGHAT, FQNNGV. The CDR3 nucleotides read TGTGCCAGCAGCGATACAGGGTTTATGAACACTGAAGCTTTCTTT. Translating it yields CASSDTGFMNTEAFF.

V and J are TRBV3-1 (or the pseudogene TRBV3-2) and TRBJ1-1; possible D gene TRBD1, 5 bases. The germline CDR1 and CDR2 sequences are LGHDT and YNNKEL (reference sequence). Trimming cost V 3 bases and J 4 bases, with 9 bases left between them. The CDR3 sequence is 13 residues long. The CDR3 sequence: CASSHSGFTEAFF. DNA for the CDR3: TGTGCCAGCAGCCACTCAGGGTTCACTGAAGCTTTCTTT.

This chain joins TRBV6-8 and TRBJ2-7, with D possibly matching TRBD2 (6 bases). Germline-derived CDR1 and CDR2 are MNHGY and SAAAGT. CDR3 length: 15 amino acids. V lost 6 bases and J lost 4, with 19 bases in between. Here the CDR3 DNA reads TGTGCCAGCAGCAATCGACTAGGAACCCTTTACGAGCAGTACGTC. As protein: CASSNRLGTLYEQYV.

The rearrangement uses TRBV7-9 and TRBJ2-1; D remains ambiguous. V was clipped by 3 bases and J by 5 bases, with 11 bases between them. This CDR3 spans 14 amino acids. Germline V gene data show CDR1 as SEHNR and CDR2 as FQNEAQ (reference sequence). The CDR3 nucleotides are TGTGCCAGCAGCTTCGAACTACCCCACAATGAGCAGTTCTTC. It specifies CASSFELPHNEQFF.

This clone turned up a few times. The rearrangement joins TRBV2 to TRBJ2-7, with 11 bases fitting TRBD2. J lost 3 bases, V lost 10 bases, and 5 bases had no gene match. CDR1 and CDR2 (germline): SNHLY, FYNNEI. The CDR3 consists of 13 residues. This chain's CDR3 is CATTLAGGYEQYF. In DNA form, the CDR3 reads TGTGCCACTACTCTAGCGGGGGGCTACGAGCAGTACTTC. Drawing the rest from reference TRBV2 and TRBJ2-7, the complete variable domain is EPEVTQTPSHQVTQMGQEVILRCVPISNHLYFYWYRQILGQKVEFLVSFYNNEISEKSEIFDDQFSVERPDGSNFTLKIRSTKLEDSAMYFCATTLAGGYEQYFGPGTRLTVT.

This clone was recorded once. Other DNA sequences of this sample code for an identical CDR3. The chain's CDR3 is CASSPGDTGELFF. DNA for the CDR3: TGCGCCAGCAGCCCCGGGGACACCGGGGAGCTGTTTTTT. This sequence joins TRBV5-1 and TRBJ2-2; possible D gene TRBD2, 5 bases. With 4 bases removed from V and 3 bases from J, the gap between germline ends came to 7 bases. Germline-derived CDR1 and CDR2 are SGHRS and YFSETQ. The CDR3 covers 13 residues.

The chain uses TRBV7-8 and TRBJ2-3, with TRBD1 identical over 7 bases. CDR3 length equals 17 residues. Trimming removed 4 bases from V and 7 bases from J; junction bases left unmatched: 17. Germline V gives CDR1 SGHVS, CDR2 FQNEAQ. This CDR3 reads CASSWGTRDSLTNTQYF. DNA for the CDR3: TGTGCCAGCAGCTGGGGAACCCGGGACAGCCTCACGAATACGCAGTATTTT.

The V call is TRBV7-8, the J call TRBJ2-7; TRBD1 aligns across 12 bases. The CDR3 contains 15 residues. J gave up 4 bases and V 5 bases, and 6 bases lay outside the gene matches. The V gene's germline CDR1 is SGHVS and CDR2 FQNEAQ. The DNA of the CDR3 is TGTGCCAGCAGCAACCGGGACAGGGGGCGGTACGAGCAGTACTTC. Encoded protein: CASSNRDRGRYEQYF.